The clone carrying this T cell receptor (beta chain) showed up just a few times. The antigen is not known. This specimen belongs to a study of blood T cells in healthy people across ages. Donors gave around 9.8 milliliters of peripheral blood apiece. Germline V gives CDR1 KGHDR, CDR2 SFDVKD. Trimming cost V 3 bases and J 4 bases; bases outside gene matches: 6. This CDR3 comprises 15 residues. The authors ran a second PCR of about 6 to 12 cycles using a sample-barcoded 5' primer and a J-beta primer mix. A template-switch adaptor with 12 random nucleotides tagged each cDNA molecule. TCRdb processed the 5' RACE reads anew with MiXCR; each CDR3 protein has one entry. This table has roughly 500,000 distinct CDR3 sequences, 27% appearing once. Overall study findings and caveats: A roughly linear age-dependent decrease characterized TCR beta diversity per million T cells. As naive T cell percentage varied, TCR beta diversity correlated strongly with it.

The sequenced sample consisted of blood. The receptor's source is a woman between 65 and 79 years old in good health. The rearrangement uses TRBV24-1 and TRBJ1-1, with TRBD1 matching over 8 bases. The CDR3 region is CATSDTTGGGTEAFF. The CDR3 DNA reads TGTGCCACCAGTGATACAACAGGGGGAGGCACTGAAGCTTTCTTT.